These 28 T cell receptor beta chains originate from one sample sequenced in a study of human T cells and chemical hapten exposure. The time point was: patch test 1, 2 weeks after DPC sensitization. Treatment: therapeutic diphenylcyclopropenone sensitization with weekly scalp DPC. MiXCR, applied by TCRdb to the RACE reads, yields one record per CDR3 protein. This sample yields roughly 380,000 distinct CDR3 sequences, of which more than 4.5% are seen a single time; approximately 2.1% belongs to the top ten. Sequencing used whole blood, obtained in connection with sensitization to the hapten diphenylcyclopropenone (DPC). All receptors derive from a woman between 50 and 59 years old with alopecia areata. Some clones in this sample may be carry-over from other donors' samples.

Comment on this clonotype: The junction and the germline gene differ at one end; a read error may be behind it. The genes are TRBV20-1 and TRBJ2-5; D is unclear. The germline CDR1 and CDR2 sequences are DFQATT and SNEGSKA (reference sequence). The CDR3 covers 12 residues. In DNA, the CDR3 is TGCGGTGCTAAGGGCTTCCAAGAGACCCAGTACTTC. Its protein is CGAKGFQETQYF.

The chain joins TRBV29-1 to TRBJ2-3; no clear D. This CDR3 is 16 amino acids long. Looked up from germline, CDR1 is SQVTM and CDR2 is ANQGSEA. V was trimmed by 5 bases and J by 2 bases, leaving 20 bases between them. The CDR3 sequence: CSVLVGWPRFTDTQYF. The CDR3 DNA is TGCAGCGTTCTCGTGGGGTGGCCACGTTTCACAGATACGCAGTATTTT.

The rearrangement joins TRBV28 to TRBJ2-1; 7 bases fit TRBD2. V shed 5 bases and J 8 bases; nucleotides not matched to a gene: 6. This CDR3 comprises 13 residues. Germline-derived CDR1 and CDR2 are MDHEN and SYDVKM. The CDR3 sequence: CASSIRRGDEQFF. CDR3 sequence (DNA): TGTGCCAGCAGTATCCGCCGGGGGGATGAGCAGTTCTTC.

The sample holds a few counts of this clonotype. The chain links TRBV6-5 to TRBJ1-1, with unresolved D. This CDR3 has 13 residues. Germline V gives CDR1 MNHEY, CDR2 SVGAGI. Deletions cut 5 bases from V and 7 bases from J, with 14 bases between. This CDR3 reads CASSRVGYSEAFF. Written as DNA, the CDR3 is TGTGCCAGCAGTAGGGTCGGTTACAGTGAAGCTTTCTTT.

In this sample, this clonotype turned up many times. The chain employs TRBV5-1 and TRBJ1-1; a possible D gene is TRBD1 (5 bases). Trimming removed 4 bases from V and 2 bases from J, with 12 bases in between. From germline, CDR1 is SGHRS and CDR2 YFSETQ. The CDR3 extends over 14 amino acids. The CDR3 nucleotides are TGCGCCAGCAGCGGGATAGACAGAAACACTGAAGCTTTCTTT. This encodes CASSGIDRNTEAFF.

The sample holds many counts of this clonotype. The J gene is TRBJ2-1, the V gene TRBV6-2 or TRBV6-3, with 7 bases aligning to TRBD2. The germline gives CDR1 MNHEY, CDR2 SVGEGT. There are 15 residues in the CDR3. Trimming removed 5 bases from V and 3 bases from J; junction bases left unmatched: 7. The CDR3 sequence is CASSRRPGGYNEQFF. The CDR3 region has the DNA TGTGCCAGCAGTCGACGACCGGGAGGCTACAATGAGCAGTTCTTC.

This clonotype has ten or more counts. The chain links TRBV2 to TRBJ1-1; 10 bases line up with TRBD1. V shed 2 bases and J 6 bases; nucleotides not matched to a gene: 3. The CDR3 spans 14 residues. From germline, CDR1 is SNHLY and CDR2 FYNNEI. The CDR3 sequence is CASSEWDRGAEAFF. DNA for the CDR3: TGTGCCAGCAGTGAATGGGACAGGGGCGCTGAAGCTTTCTTT.

This clonotype was observed at least ten times. The rearrangement joins TRBV29-1 to TRBJ1-1; 8 bases match TRBD1. In germline, CDR1 is SQVTM, CDR2 ANQGSEA. CDR3 size: 13 residues. The J segment lost 3 bases and the V segment lost 7 bases, leaving 7 bases of the junction unmatched. The CDR3: CSAGQGMDTEAFF. The CDR3 nucleotides are TGCAGCGCCGGACAGGGTATGGACACTGAAGCTTTCTTT.

This chain uses TRBV27 with TRBJ1-2; D call uncertain. CDR1 MNHEY and CDR2 SMNVEV come from the germline V gene (reference sequence). This CDR3 region has 15 residues. Trimming took off 5 bases at V and 1 base at J, with 14 bases between the two ends. The CDR3: CASSPWTPSNYGYTF. The CDR3, as DNA: TGTGCCAGCAGTCCGTGGACGCCTAGTAACTATGGCTACACCTTC.

The CDR3 bases are TGTGCCACCGGGCTAGGCACCGGGGAGCTGTTTTTT. Its protein product is CATGLGTGELFF. This chain joins TRBV25-1 and TRBJ2-2, with D hard to call. The length of the CDR3 is 12 residues. Deletions cut 10 bases from V and 4 bases from J, with 10 bases between. Germline-derived CDR1 and CDR2 are MGHDK and SYGVNS.

The chain has TRBV6-1 and TRBJ1-6; D is possibly TRBD1 (5 bases). The germline CDR1 and CDR2 sequences are MNHNS and SASEGT. This CDR3 has 14 residues. V dropped 0 bases and J dropped 8 bases, with 8 bases sitting between them. CDR3 in DNA: TGTGCCAGCAGTGAAGCGGGGGGGGATTCACCCCTCCACTTT. Protein product: CASSEAGGDSPLHF.

There are many counts of this clonotype. The V call is TRBV18, the J call TRBJ2-3; D uncertain. This CDR3 comprises 13 residues. Trimming removed 3 bases at V and 5 bases at J, with 9 bases between. Germline CDR1 KGHSH, CDR2 LQKENI. CDR3 sequence: CASSPTLGDTQYF. DNA for the CDR3: TGTGCCAGCTCACCCACTTTGGGAGATACGCAGTATTTT.

The rearrangement uses TRBV7-2 and TRBJ1-2; 11 bases agree with TRBD1. V gave up 4 bases and J gave up 7 bases; unmatched junction bases: 5. This CDR3 region has 14 residues. Germline V CDR1 and CDR2: SGHTA, FQGNSA. This CDR3 reads CASSSLGQGVGYTF. The CDR3 DNA follows: TGTGCCAGCAGCTCCTTGGGACAGGGGGTTGGCTACACCTTC.

This clonotype was observed many times. The V gene is TRBV5-1, the J gene TRBJ2-1, with TRBD1 as a possible D gene (5 bases). The CDR3 is 13 amino acids. Trimming cost V 2 bases and J 9 bases, with 12 bases left between them. The V gene's germline CDR1 is SGHRS and CDR2 YFSETQ. As DNA, the CDR3 is TGCGCCAGCAGCTTAAAGACAGATTTTGAGCAGTTCTTC. Translation gives CASSLKTDFEQFF.

This clonotype came up many times. The chain employs TRBV29-1 and TRBJ2-5, with 10 bases aligning to TRBD2. CDR1 is SQVTM, CDR2 ANQGSEA, per germline. V dropped 0 bases and J dropped 5; count of bases not matched to a gene: 12. The CDR3 extends over 17 amino acids. CDR3 sequence: CSVEDGLAGVRPETQYF. The CDR3 bases are TGCAGCGTTGAAGATGGCCTAGCGGGAGTAAGGCCGGAGACCCAGTACTTC.

Many counts were recorded for this clonotype. The chain joins TRBV7-9 to TRBJ2-5; D possibly corresponds to TRBD1 (5 bases). Trimming took 4 bases from V and 2 from J, leaving 11 bases between them. Germline assignment: CDR1 SEHNR and CDR2 FQNEAQ (reference sequence). This CDR3 comprises 14 residues. The CDR3 DNA reads TGTGCCAGCAGCTCATTGGACACACAAGAGACCCAGTACTTC. The encoded protein is CASSSLDTQETQYF.

This clonotype was detected many times. This chain connects TRBV3-1 to TRBJ1-5, with D perhaps TRBD1 (5 bases). Germline V gene data show CDR1 as LGHDT and CDR2 as YNNKEL (reference sequence). The V and J ends lost 1 base and 3 bases respectively, with 10 bases between them. The CDR3 has 15 residues. The CDR3 DNA reads TGTGCCAGCAGCCAAGGGCCAGGGCTCAATCAGCCCCAGCATTTT. It codes for CASSQGPGLNQPQHF.

This clonotype showed up many times. The rearrangement links TRBV5-1 to TRBJ2-3, with TRBD1 as a possible D gene (5 bases). The V and J ends lost 2 bases and 2 bases respectively, with 12 bases between them. Germline values: CDR1 SGHRS, CDR2 YFSETQ. The CDR3 is 15 residues long. CDR3 sequence: CASSFRTPLTDTQYF. The CDR3 DNA follows: TGCGCCAGCAGCTTTAGGACACCCCTCACAGATACGCAGTATTTT.

This clonotype was observed many times. The chain has TRBV18 and TRBJ2-1, with 8 bases lining up with TRBD2. With 2 bases clipped from V and 4 bases from J, the junction kept 4 bases outside the gene matches. The CDR3 is made up of 15 amino acids. The V gene's germline CDR1 is KGHSH and CDR2 LQKENI. The CDR3, as DNA: TGTGCCAGCTCACCATCCTCTAGCGGGTACAATGAGCAGTTCTTC. The encoded protein is CASSPSSSGYNEQFF.

V and J are TRBV27 and TRBJ1-2; TRBD1 might be the D (6 bases). The CDR3 covers 14 residues. Germline V gives CDR1 MNHEY, CDR2 SMNVEV (reference sequence). Trimming took 6 bases from V and 4 from J, leaving 15 bases between them. This chain's CDR3 is CASSNRDPPYGYTF. The DNA for the CDR3 is TGTGCCAGCAGCAACAGGGACCCCCCCTATGGCTACACCTTC.

This clonotype showed up many times. The chain joins TRBV7-2 to TRBJ1-5; D may be TRBD1 (5 bases). The ends were cut back, 1 base at V and 6 bases at J, with 10 bases in the middle. The CDR3 runs to 14 residues. Per germline, CDR1 SGHTA and CDR2 FQGNSA. The CDR3 bases are TGTGCCAGCAGCTTAGGCAGGGTGGCTCAGCCCCAGCATTTT. This sequence encodes CASSLGRVAQPQHF.

The chain uses TRBV5-1 and TRBJ1-4, with D tentatively TRBD1 (5 bases). Germline assignment: CDR1 SGHRS and CDR2 YFSETQ. V was trimmed by 0 bases and J by 11 bases, leaving 14 bases between them. This CDR3 contains 14 residues. CDR3 sequence: CASSLAGGEGKLFF. In nucleotides, the CDR3 is TGCGCCAGCAGCTTGGCCGGGGGAGAGGGTAAACTGTTTTTT. Full variable domain (remainder filled in from reference TRBV5-1 and TRBJ1-4): KAGVTQTPRYLIKTRGQQVTLSCSPISGHRSVSWYQQTPGQGLQFLFEYFSETQRNKGNFPGRFSGRQFSNSRSEMNVSTLELGDSALYLCASSLAGGEGKLFFGSGTQLSVL.

This clonotype has a count of ten or more. This chain joins TRBV7-2 and TRBJ2-1, with 7 bases fitting TRBD2. Germline assignment: CDR1 SGHTA and CDR2 FQGNSA. The CDR3 is 11 amino acids. V was clipped by 6 bases and J by 10 bases; unmatched bases: 3. Here the CDR3 DNA reads TGTGCCAGCAGTTGGCGGGAGGAGCAGTTCTTC. Amino acids: CASSWREEQFF.

Comments on this clonotype: A read error may produce the germline difference seen at one junction end. CDR3 sequence reads: CAISESSPETQMF. The CDR3 DNA follows: TGTGCCATCAGTGAGTCCTCCCCAGAAACACAGATGTTC. The chain joins TRBV10-3 to TRBJ2-7; no clear D. Germline V lookup: CDR1 ENHRY, CDR2 SYGVKD. The CDR3 is 13 amino acids.

At least ten counts were recorded for this clonotype. The rearrangement links TRBV28 to TRBJ1-5, with 9 bases identical to TRBD1. CDR3 length: 16 residues. Trimming at V came to 0 bases and at J to 1 base, leaving 1 base not matched to a gene. Germline V gene data show CDR1 as MDHEN and CDR2 as SYDVKM. CDR3 nucleotide sequence: TGTGCCAGCAGTTTATGGGGACAGGGAAGCAATCAGCCCCAGCATTTT. Its translation is CASSLWGQGSNQPQHF.

V gene TRBV10-3 combines with J gene TRBJ1-1; D is perhaps TRBD1 (6 bases). This CDR3 region has 14 residues. Germline lookup yields CDR1 ENHRY and CDR2 SYGVKD. V lost 4 bases to trimming and J lost 5 bases, with 14 bases between them. The CDR3 nucleotides are TGTGCCATCAGTGGCTCAGGGGAAAGGACTGAAGCTTTCTTT. It yields the protein CAISGSGERTEAFF.

This clonotype showed up just a few times. The V and J genes are TRBV5-1 and TRBJ1-1; possible D gene TRBD1, 6 bases. The ends were cut back, 0 bases at V and 6 bases at J, with 12 bases in the middle. This CDR3 has 14 residues. Germline CDR1 SGHRS, CDR2 YFSETQ. CDR3 residues: CASSLGGGFAEAFF. For the CDR3, the DNA is TGCGCCAGCAGCTTGGGAGGGGGATTCGCTGAAGCTTTCTTT.

The J gene is TRBJ1-4, the V gene TRBV6-5; D ambiguous. V was clipped by 6 bases and J by 3 bases, with 11 bases between them. CDR1 MNHEY and CDR2 SVGAGI come from the germline V gene. The CDR3 spans 14 residues. The CDR3 DNA is TGTGCCAGCAGATCAGTGGGTGCTAATGAAAAACTGTTTTTT. The encoded protein is CASRSVGANEKLFF.